This T cell receptor (beta chain) was observed in a study of cytomegalovirus exposure and HLA in healthy donors. The CDR3 consists of 16 residues. The V and J ends lost 3 bases and 3 bases, in that order; junction bases with no gene match: 12. Germline V CDR1 and CDR2: SGHRS, YFSETQ. Notes on this clone: Its cognate antigen is unknown.

Overall study results and limits: In a later analysis, roughly 17,000 TCR beta sequences were associated with HLA alleles at 0.05 false discovery rate. In an earlier analysis, most TCR beta V segments were productive about 87% or about 30% of the time. A missense DCLRE1C variant was associated with V- and J-gene trimming of TCR beta chains in a later analysis, and an independent cohort replicated the association. Reportedly, fewer N-insertions than the approximately 700-donor mean appeared in an Asian-associated ancestry cluster in a later analysis.

PCR involved 60 Vbeta and 13 Jbeta primers. Clones were sequenced by immunoSEQ multiplex PCR, and TCRdb holds only the in-frame ones, with some missing. The table records more than 110,000 clones, 70% to 80% of them present only once. This sequence joins TRBV5-1 and TRBJ2-7, with 7 bases aligning to TRBD1. Input material: PBMCs. This receptor was obtained from a woman aged 50 to 60 in good health and CMV-seropositive. The CDR3 here is CASSSQTGRTNYEQYF. The CDR3 bases are TGCGCCAGCAGCTCTCAGACAGGGCGAACAAACTACGAGCAGTACTTC.